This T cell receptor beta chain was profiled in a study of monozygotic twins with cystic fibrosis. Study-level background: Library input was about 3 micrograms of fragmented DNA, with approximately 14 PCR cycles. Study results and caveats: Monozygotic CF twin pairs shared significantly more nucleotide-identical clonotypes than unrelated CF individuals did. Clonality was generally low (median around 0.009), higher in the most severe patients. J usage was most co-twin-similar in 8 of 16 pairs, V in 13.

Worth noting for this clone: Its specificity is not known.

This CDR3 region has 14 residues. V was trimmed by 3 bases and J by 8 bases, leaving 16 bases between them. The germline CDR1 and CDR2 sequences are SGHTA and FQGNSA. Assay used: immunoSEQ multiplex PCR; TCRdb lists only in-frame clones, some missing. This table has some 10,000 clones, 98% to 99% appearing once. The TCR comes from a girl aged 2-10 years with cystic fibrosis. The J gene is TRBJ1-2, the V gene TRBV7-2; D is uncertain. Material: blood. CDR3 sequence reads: CASSLAASTFGYTF. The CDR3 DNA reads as TGTGCCAGCAGCTTGGCAGCCTCCACTTTCGGCTACACCTTC.